Sequencing of this TCR beta chain was carried out in a study of blood T cell repertoires in COVID-19. About the study: Acute and convalescent COVID-19 specimens originated in the United States, Italy and Spain. T cells, B-cell-depleted T cells, or PBMCs supplied cDNA or gDNA.

Study processing details: Amplifying reference gene primers gave estimates of nucleated cell counts. Clones were read by immunoSEQ multiplex PCR, and TCRdb kept only the in-frame ones, dropping some. V and J calls and clone size are given by that table; D and trimming were obtained from the DNA. Of some 140,000 clones in the sample, 65% to 80% are singletons; the top ten hold over 10%. Of note for this clone: Other DNA sequences within the sample encode an identical CDR3.

There are 13 residues in the CDR3. CDR1 is SGHTA and CDR2 is FQGTGA in the germline V gene. The V end lost 2 bases, the J end lost 5 bases, and 9 bases lay between the germline ends. This sequence was found in a man older than 75 with acute or convalescent COVID-19. This rearrangement joins TRBV7-3 to TRBJ1-1, with D possibly being TRBD1 (5 bases). The sample taken for sequencing was peripheral blood. The CDR3: CASSLRGGTEAFF. The CDR3 DNA sequence: TGTGCCAGCAGCTTACGGGGGGGAACTGAAGCTTTCTTT.